The clone carrying this T cell receptor beta chain is deemed medium-sized. As yet, its antigen is unknown. Starting from 500 ng of total RNA, TCR beta cDNA was produced with a primer in the constant region. The TCR beta library was amplified through three nested multiplex PCR rounds in a modified ARM-PCR procedure. Forward primers for TRBV1-TRBV30 and a C-beta reverse primer served the first two PCR rounds, at roughly 10 cycles each. TCRdb processed the multiplex PCR reads anew with MiXCR; each CDR3 protein has one entry. The sample lists roughly 80,000 distinct CDR3 sequences, 70% to 75% occurring once. Unsorted bulk tissue of roughly 19-30 mg yielded co-extracted RNA and DNA. The entry originates in a study of tumor-infiltrating lymphocytes in primary liver carcinoma. Findings and caveats of the study: Tumor-adjacent and tumor-blood pairs displayed less overlap than did pairs of tumor regions.

The CDR3 is made up of 15 amino acids. V was shortened by 6 bases and J by 2 bases, with 15 bases between the two germline ends. The clonotype originates from a woman between 55 and 75 years old with primary liver carcinoma and hepatitis B virus infection. The chain employs TRBV12-3 or TRBV12-4 and TRBJ2-3; D is perhaps TRBD2 (5 bases). The sequencing input was liver tumor tissue from sampling region 4. Subset: tumor region T4, right-lateral pole. CDR3 loop: CASSLRAGNTDTQYF. The CDR3 DNA is TGTGCCAGCAGCCTAAGGGCCGGGAACACAGATACGCAGTATTTT.